These 2 T cell receptor beta chains came from one sample sequenced in a study of blood T cell repertoires in COVID-19 (dated by TCRdb to about 2020). The protocol used for the library was the immunoSEQ multiplex PCR assay. Drawn from immuneACCESS, this table holds only the in-frame rearrangements with V and J called that TCRdb kept. Clones are partly lost; checked studies trace under half to an unresolved V gene and leave the rest unexplained. The sample contains a few hundred thousand clones, around 90% of them found a single time. The top ten hold 0.9% to 1.5% of the sample. The sample consisted of PBMCs or T cells enriched from blood (not recorded which). All receptors derive from a woman under 30 who had recovered from COVID-19.

The rearrangement joins TRBV9 to TRBJ1-5; D call uncertain. Trimming left V 0 bases short and J 0 bases short, with 7 bases between. CDR1 SGDLS and CDR2 YYNGEE come from the germline V gene. The CDR3 runs 15 residues. As DNA, the CDR3 is TGTGCCAGCAGCGTAGCAGGCAGTAGCAATCAGCCCCAGCATTTT. Protein: CASSVAGSSNQPQHF.

This sequence joins TRBV28 and TRBJ1-2; 9 bases are shared with TRBD1. CDR1 MDHEN and CDR2 SYDVKM come from the germline V gene. The CDR3 length is 14 residues. With 6 bases clipped from V and 2 bases from J, the junction kept 4 bases outside the gene matches. CDR3 in DNA: TGTGCCAGCAGCCGGGGACAGGGAAACTATGGCTACACCTTC. Amino acids: CASSRGQGNYGYTF.